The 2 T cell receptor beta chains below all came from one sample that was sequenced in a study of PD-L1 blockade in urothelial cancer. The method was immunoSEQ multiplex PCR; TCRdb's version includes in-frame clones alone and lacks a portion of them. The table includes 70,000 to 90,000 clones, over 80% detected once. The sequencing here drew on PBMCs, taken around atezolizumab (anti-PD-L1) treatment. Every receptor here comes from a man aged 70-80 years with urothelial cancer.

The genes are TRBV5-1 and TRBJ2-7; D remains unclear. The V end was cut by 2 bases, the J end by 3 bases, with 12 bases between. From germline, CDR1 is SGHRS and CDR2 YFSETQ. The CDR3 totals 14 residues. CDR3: CASSLDANIYEQYF. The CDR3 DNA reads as TGCGCCAGCAGCTTAGATGCAAACATCTACGAGCAGTACTTC.

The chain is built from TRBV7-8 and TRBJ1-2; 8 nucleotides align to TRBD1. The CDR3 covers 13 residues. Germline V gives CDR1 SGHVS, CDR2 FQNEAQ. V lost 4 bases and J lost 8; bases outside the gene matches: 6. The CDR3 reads CASSSGTGRGYTF. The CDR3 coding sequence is TGTGCCAGCAGCTCTGGGACAGGCCGGGGCTACACCTTC.